A single sample is the source of the 13 T cell receptor beta chains below, sequenced in a study of radiotherapy plus CTLA-4 blockade in lung cancer. Profiling relied on immunoSEQ multiplex PCR, and the TCRdb table lists in-frame clones only, not all of them. The profile shows about 51,000 clones, about 76% of them singletons. The sequencing here drew on peripheral blood, taken from a patient treated with radiotherapy plus ipilimumab. The receptors derive from a human donor with non-small cell lung cancer whose response to radiotherapy plus ipilimumab could not be evaluated.

The chain carries TRBV7-8 and TRBJ1-2; D call uncertain. Germline-derived CDR1 and CDR2 are SGHVS and FQNEAQ. The CDR3 sequence is 12 residues long. Deletions cut 0 bases from V and 7 bases from J, with 6 bases between. CDR3 coding DNA: TGTGCCAGCAGCTTAGCGAGGGTTGGCTACACCTTC. The encoded protein is CASSLARVGYTF.

This chain connects TRBV29-1 to TRBJ2-7, with 12 bases identical to TRBD2. CDR1 and CDR2 from the germline V gene are SQVTM and ANQGSEA. The length of the CDR3 is 17 residues. V trimming: 7 bases; J trimming: 2 bases; junction bases outside the gene matches: 15. CDR3 sequence: CSAAGQGRTSGTYEQYF. The CDR3 DNA is TGCAGCGCTGCAGGACAGGGTCGGACTAGCGGGACCTACGAGCAGTACTTC.

There are a few counts of this clone. The chain joins TRBV7-9 to TRBJ2-5; 7 bases map to TRBD1. Per the germline V gene, CDR1 is SEHNR and CDR2 is FQNEAQ (reference sequence). The CDR3 is 14 residues long. V trimming: 5 bases; J trimming: 2 bases; junction bases outside the gene matches: 5. CDR3 bases: TGTGCCAGCAGCGCCGCAGGGGGTCAAGAGACCCAGTACTTC. This translates into CASSAAGGQETQYF.

The chain joins TRBV7-6 to TRBJ2-1; unclear D gene. Germline CDR1 is SGHVS and CDR2 is FNYEAQ. This CDR3 comprises 12 residues. V lost 1 base, J lost 10 bases, and 8 bases lay in between. The CDR3 protein is CASSLVRWEQFF. CDR3 in DNA: TGTGCCAGCAGCTTAGTCCGGTGGGAGCAGTTCTTC.

The chain uses TRBV5-1 and TRBJ2-2, with 9 bases identical to TRBD1. The CDR3 covers 17 residues. V was pared by 0 bases and J by 5 bases, with 8 bases of the junction left unmatched. Germline CDR1 reads SGHRS; CDR2 reads YFSETQ. This CDR3 reads CASSLAVAQGATGELFF. DNA for the CDR3: TGCGCCAGCAGCTTGGCAGTTGCACAGGGGGCGACCGGGGAGCTGTTTTTT.

The genes are TRBV5-4 and TRBJ1-5, with D perhaps matching TRBD1 (5 bases). CDR3 length: 14 amino acids. Between the trimmed V and J ends, which lost 0 bases and 2 bases, there was a span of 6 bases. Looked up from germline, CDR1 is SGHNT and CDR2 is YYREEE (reference sequence). The CDR3 here is CASSLGGGNQPQHF. The CDR3 DNA reads as TGTGCCAGCAGCTTGGGGGGGGGCAATCAGCCCCAGCATTTT.

This clone was observed a single time. V and J are TRBV6-5 and TRBJ2-7, with 7 bases matching TRBD1. The CDR3 has 15 amino acids. Germline CDR1 and CDR2: MNHEY and SVGAGI. V shed 5 bases and J 2 bases; nucleotides not matched to a gene: 9. As DNA, the CDR3 is TGTGCCAGCAGTCCCCGCCCGACAGGGACCTACGAGCAGTACTTC. Amino acids: CASSPRPTGTYEQYF.

The rearrangement uses TRBV4-3 and TRBJ1-2, with 8 bases matching TRBD1. CDR1 and CDR2 from the germline V gene are LGHNA and YSLEER. The CDR3 totals 16 residues. V was pared by 4 bases and J by 4 bases, with 11 bases of the junction left unmatched. The CDR3 sequence is CASSLASSGTGYGYTF. The CDR3 coding sequence is TGCGCCAGCAGCCTAGCTTCTTCCGGGACAGGCTATGGCTACACCTTC.

This chain uses TRBV29-1 with TRBJ1-2; TRBD1 is a possible D gene (5 bases). V was clipped by 6 bases and J by 8 bases, with 13 bases between them. The CDR3 has 11 residues. CDR1 and CDR2 (germline): SQVTM, ANQGSEA. The CDR3 DNA sequence: TGCAGCGTGGGGGAGGAAAACGGCTACACCTTC. Its protein product is CSVGEENGYTF.

This sequence joins TRBV4-1 and TRBJ2-5; 8 bases fit TRBD1. The V and J ends lost 3 bases and 6 bases, in that order; junction bases with no gene match: 3. This CDR3 is built from 13 residues. The V gene's germline CDR1 is MGHRA and CDR2 YSYEKL. The CDR3, as DNA: TGCGCCAGCAGCCACGGACAGGGCCAGACCCAGTACTTC. This gives the protein CASSHGQGQTQYF.

This clone was counted only a few times. This sequence joins TRBV5-5 and TRBJ1-2, with 8 nucleotides matching TRBD1. CDR3 length equals 15 residues. In germline, CDR1 is SGHKS, CDR2 YYEKEE (reference sequence). The V segment lost 0 bases and the J segment 3 bases; nucleotides outside the gene matches: 4. CDR3 residues: CASSLGTGGYYGYTF. The CDR3 region has the DNA TGTGCCAGCAGCTTGGGAACAGGGGGGTACTATGGCTACACCTTC.

The CDR3 sequence: CASRTDRGDTGELFF. For the CDR3, the DNA is TGTGCCAGCAGAACTGACAGGGGTGACACCGGGGAGCTGTTTTTT. This chain links TRBV28 with TRBJ2-2; TRBD1 agrees at 8 bases. Germline assignment: CDR1 MDHEN and CDR2 SYDVKM. The length of the CDR3 is 15 residues. V lost 6 bases to trimming and J lost 3 bases; unmatched junction nucleotides: 6.

The chain couples TRBV2 to TRBJ2-1, with 9 positions matching TRBD1. V was clipped by 8 bases and J by 4 bases; unmatched bases: 12. The CDR3 is 16 residues long. Per germline, CDR1 SNHLY and CDR2 FYNNEI. Here the CDR3 reads CASQTLQGAGYNEQFF. The CDR3, as DNA: TGTGCCAGCCAAACGCTACAGGGGGCGGGATACAATGAGCAGTTCTTC. The whole variable domain, filled in from reference TRBV2 and TRBJ2-1, reads EPEVTQTPSHQVTQMGQEVILRCVPISNHLYFYWYRQILGQKVEFLVSFYNNEISEKSEIFDDQFSVERPDGSNFTLKIRSTKLEDSAMYFCASQTLQGAGYNEQFFGPGTRLTVL.